Below are 21 T cell receptor beta chains sequenced from a single sample in a study of T cells after somatic rescue of genetic block. Sequencing was performed with immunoSEQ multiplex PCR; in TCRdb, only in-frame clones are kept and a portion is missing. The sample has roughly 92,000 clones, over 80% seen once; the top ten hold roughly 1.5%. Sequenced input: peripheral blood mononuclear cells (PBMCs). The receptors stem from a woman aged 18-35 years.

This sequence joins TRBV5-1 and TRBJ1-4; TRBD1 might be the D (5 bases). The CDR3 extends over 15 amino acids. V shed 0 bases and J shed 5 bases, with 11 bases lying between them. Germline V gives CDR1 SGHRS, CDR2 YFSETQ. The CDR3 DNA follows: TGCGCCAGCAGCTTGGCGGGACTGGAAAATGAAAAACTGTTTTTT. It translates to CASSLAGLENEKLFF.

This clone was counted once. The chain employs TRBV5-5 and TRBJ1-4; 8 positions agree with TRBD1. The germline gives CDR1 SGHKS, CDR2 YYEKEE (reference sequence). The junction had 4 bases not matched to a gene; V was cut back by 4 bases and J by 2 bases. The length of the CDR3 is 15 residues. DNA of the CDR3: TGTGCCAGCAGCGCCCAGGGGGCGACTAATGAAAAACTGTTTTTT. Translated, it gives CASSAQGATNEKLFF.

The rearrangement joins TRBV19 to TRBJ1-5, with a weak D call TRBD1 (6 bases). The CDR3 totals 14 residues. Germline assignment: CDR1 LNHDA and CDR2 SQIVND (reference sequence). The V end was cut by 5 bases, the J end by 0 bases, with 8 bases between. For the CDR3, the DNA is TGTGCCAGTAGTCAGGGGATTAGCAATCAGCCCCAGCATTTT. Protein: CASSQGISNQPQHF. Variable domain in full (rest from reference TRBV19 and TRBJ1-5): DGGITQSPKYLFRKEGQNVTLSCEQNLNHDAMYWYRQDPGQGLRLIYYSQIVNDFQKGDIAEGYSVSREKKESFPLTVTSAQKNPTAFYLCASSQGISNQPQHFGDGTRLSIL.

The chain links TRBV14 to TRBJ2-5, with D perhaps matching TRBD1 (5 bases). Germline CDR1 and CDR2: SGHDN and FVKESK. Trimming took off 0 bases at V and 1 base at J, with 6 bases between the two ends. CDR3 length: 14 amino acids. CDR3 sequence: CASSQDRAQETQYF. In DNA form, the CDR3 reads TGTGCCAGCAGCCAAGACAGGGCCCAAGAGACCCAGTACTTC.

This chain joins TRBV6-6 and TRBJ1-3, with a weak D call TRBD1 (5 bases). The CDR3 consists of 16 residues. Germline CDR1 is MNHNY and CDR2 is SVGAGI (reference sequence). Deletions cut 2 bases from V and 0 bases from J, with 11 bases between. The DNA of the CDR3 is TGTGCCAGCAGTTACGGGACGGGATCCTCTGGAAACACCATATATTTT. It is translated as CASSYGTGSSGNTIYF.

V usage is TRBV28 and J usage is TRBJ1-1, with D maybe TRBD1 (6 bases). The CDR3 sequence is 13 residues long. Germline lookup yields CDR1 MDHEN and CDR2 SYDVKM. V lost 6 bases to trimming and J lost 5 bases, with 13 bases between them. Written as DNA, the CDR3 is TGTGCCAGCAGAGGGGGGGTGGGGACTGAAGCTTTCTTT. It yields the protein CASRGGVGTEAFF.

This chain uses TRBV20-1 with TRBJ1-1, with D possibly matching TRBD1 (5 bases). The ends were cut back, 7 bases at V and 1 base at J, with 7 bases in the middle. The CDR3 length is 11 residues. Germline V gene sequence: CDR1 DFQATT, CDR2 SNEGSKA (reference sequence). For the CDR3, the DNA is TGCAGTGGACAGCCGAACACTGAAGCTTTCTTT. Translated, it gives CSGQPNTEAFF.

The chain combines TRBV4-1 with TRBJ2-3, with 13 nucleotides matching TRBD2. CDR1 is MGHRA and CDR2 is YSYEKL in the germline V gene. V lost 1 base, J lost 5 bases, and 15 bases stayed unmatched. The CDR3 has 20 amino acids. As DNA, the CDR3 is TGCGCCAGCAGCCAAGGGGGACTAGCGGGGACTAGAGGGGGAGTAGATACGCAGTATTTT. Its protein is CASSQGGLAGTRGGVDTQYF.

This clone occurred once. The genes are TRBV28 and TRBJ2-7; the match to TRBD1 covers 7 bases. With V trimmed by 6 bases and J by 1 base, 6 bases remained unmatched. From germline, CDR1 is MDHEN and CDR2 SYDVKM. CDR3 size: 14 residues. The CDR3 region is CASRSGTASYEQYF. CDR3 sequence (DNA): TGTGCCAGCAGATCCGGGACAGCGTCCTACGAGCAGTACTTC. Filled out from reference TRBV28 and TRBJ2-7, the complete variable domain reads DVKVTQSSRYLVKRTGEKVFLECVQDMDHENMFWYRQDPGLGLRLIYFSYDVKMKEKGDIPEGYSVSREKKERFSLILESASTNQTSMYLCASRSGTASYEQYFGPGTRLTVT.

This clone rates as medium-sized. CDR3 protein: CASSPVTEAQPGNTIYF. CDR3 nucleotide sequence: TGTGCCAGCTCACCCGTAACGGAGGCGCAACCTGGAAACACCATATATTTT. The rearrangement uses TRBV18 and TRBJ1-3, with D uncertain. Germline V CDR1 and CDR2: KGHSH, LQKENI. The CDR3 has 17 residues. Trimming cost V 3 bases and J 2 bases, with 17 bases left between them.

The chain employs TRBV7-9 and TRBJ1-3, with D unresolved. CDR3 length equals 16 residues. CDR1 and CDR2 from the germline V gene are SEHNR and FQNEAQ (reference sequence). V shed 1 base and J shed 7 bases, with 17 bases lying between them. DNA of the CDR3: TGTGCCAGCAGCTTAGGACTGCTCGAAGTTTCGAACACCATATATTTT. Translated: CASSLGLLEVSNTIYF.

The chain joins TRBV7-9 to TRBJ2-3; TRBD2 matches 8 bases. The V gene's germline CDR1 is SEHNR and CDR2 FQNEAQ (reference sequence). This CDR3 comprises 16 residues. With V trimmed by 4 bases and J by 4 bases, 10 bases remained unmatched. The CDR3 reads CASSSRLALGADTQYF. Here the CDR3 DNA reads TGTGCCAGCAGCTCGAGACTAGCGCTAGGCGCAGATACGCAGTATTTT.

J is TRBJ1-5 and V is TRBV30; 9 nucleotides match TRBD1. In germline, CDR1 is GTSNPN, CDR2 SVGIG (reference sequence). The CDR3 consists of 15 residues. Trimming took 2 bases from V and 3 from J; bases not matched to a gene: 5. The CDR3 region has the DNA TGTGCCTGGAGTCTAGGGGACAGGGCCAATCAGCCCCAGCATTTT. It translates to CAWSLGDRANQPQHF. Looking up the rest from reference TRBV30 and TRBJ1-5 gives the full variable domain: SQTIHQWPATLVQPVGSPLSLECTVEGTSNPNLYWYRQAAGRGLQLLFYSVGIGQISSEVPQNLSASRPQDRQFILSSKKLLLSDSGFYLCAWSLGDRANQPQHFGDGTRLSIL.

CDR3 sequence: CASRSAPGTYEQYF. The DNA of the CDR3 is TGTGCCAGCAGGTCCGCCCCAGGCACCTACGAGCAGTACTTC. The gene calls are TRBV7-2 and TRBJ2-7; D is undetermined. CDR3 length equals 14 residues. The V end was cut by 6 bases, the J end by 2 bases, with 14 bases between. CDR1 and CDR2 from the germline V gene are SGHTA and FQGNSA.

The chain recombines TRBV11-2 with TRBJ2-5; D remains unclear. The CDR3 is made up of 14 amino acids. Between the trimmed V and J ends, which lost 1 base and 2 bases, there was a span of 8 bases. CDR1 and CDR2 (germline): SGHAT, FQNNGV. CDR3 amino acids: CASSLVRRQETQYF. The CDR3 coding sequence is TGTGCCAGCAGCTTAGTCCGGCGGCAAGAGACCCAGTACTTC.

This clone has just one count. This sequence joins TRBV28 and TRBJ1-2, with D unclear. Germline V CDR1 and CDR2: MDHEN, SYDVKM. Trimming removed 5 bases at V and 4 bases at J, with 5 bases between. This CDR3 region has 11 residues. In nucleotides, the CDR3 is TGTGCCAGCAGTCCGAGCTATGGCTACACCTTC. It specifies CASSPSYGYTF.

This chain joins TRBV2 and TRBJ1-2; a weak D match, TRBD1 (6 bases). The germline V gene encodes CDR1 SNHLY and CDR2 FYNNEI. The CDR3 is 14 residues long. V was trimmed by 5 bases and J by 4 bases, leaving 14 bases between them. CDR3 nucleotides: TGTGCCAGCAGTCCTAAACAGGGTGGCTATGGCTACACCTTC. This encodes CASSPKQGGYGYTF.

This sequence joins TRBV20-1 and TRBJ2-1; the D gene is possibly TRBD2 (6 bases). The CDR3 length is 11 residues. With 6 bases removed from V and 14 bases from J, the gap between germline ends came to 17 bases. The V gene's germline CDR1 is DFQATT and CDR2 SNEGSKA (reference sequence). The CDR3 spells CSAPGGSNEFF. DNA of the CDR3: TGCAGTGCCCCTGGGGGGAGTAACGAGTTCTTC.

The V call is TRBV4-1, the J call TRBJ1-1; no definite D call. V gave up 1 base and J gave up 0 bases, with 6 bases separating them. CDR3 size: 14 residues. Germline V gene data show CDR1 as MGHRA and CDR2 as YSYEKL. This CDR3 is CASSQVQMNTEAFF. The CDR3 nucleotides read TGCGCCAGCAGCCAAGTACAGATGAACACTGAAGCTTTCTTT.

J is TRBJ1-2 and V is TRBV27; 10 bases match TRBD1. The V segment lost 2 bases and the J segment 4 bases; nucleotides outside the gene matches: 10. CDR3 length equals 17 residues. Germline CDR1 is MNHEY and CDR2 is SMNVEV (reference sequence). CDR3 DNA sequence: TGTGCCAGCAGTTTAACGGGACAGGGGCGTGAGGTCTATGGCTACACCTTC. The encoded protein is CASSLTGQGREVYGYTF.

This clone was found once. V usage is TRBV7-9 and J usage is TRBJ1-1, with a tentative D call TRBD1 (6 bases). This CDR3 has 15 residues. Germline V gene sequence: CDR1 SEHNR, CDR2 FQNEAQ (reference sequence). Deletions cut 5 bases from V and 3 bases from J, with 16 bases between. DNA of the CDR3: TGTGCCAGCAGCCCCCAAACAGGGAGGGACACTGAAGCTTTCTTT. Its protein product is CASSPQTGRDTEAFF.